Reported below is one T cell receptor (beta chain). Its specificity is not known. The CDR3 spans 14 residues. Per germline, CDR1 LNHDA and CDR2 SQIVND (reference sequence). Roughly 3,500 ng of total RNA went into each TCR library. UMIs containing a 6-nucleotide sample barcode were added via template switching. TCRdb reprocessed the 5' RACE reads; each CDR3 protein has one entry and no DNA is given. The table for this sample gives approximately 160,000 distinct CDR3 sequences. This sample is drawn from a study of monozygotic twins with inflammatory bowel disease. Study conclusions and caveats: Possibly reflecting limited power, no difference in repertoire similarity was found between concordant and discordant twins. TCRbeta diversity (inverse Simpson) was lower in IBD patients than in healthy co-twins.

The clonotype originates from a human donor with ulcerative colitis or Crohn's disease, or a healthy co-twin of an affected twin (not recorded which). The V call is TRBV19, the J call TRBJ2-7; TCRdb lists TRBD1, though no DNA is available to test this call. The sequenced sample was blood. CDR3 loop: CATIRGQGSYEQYF.